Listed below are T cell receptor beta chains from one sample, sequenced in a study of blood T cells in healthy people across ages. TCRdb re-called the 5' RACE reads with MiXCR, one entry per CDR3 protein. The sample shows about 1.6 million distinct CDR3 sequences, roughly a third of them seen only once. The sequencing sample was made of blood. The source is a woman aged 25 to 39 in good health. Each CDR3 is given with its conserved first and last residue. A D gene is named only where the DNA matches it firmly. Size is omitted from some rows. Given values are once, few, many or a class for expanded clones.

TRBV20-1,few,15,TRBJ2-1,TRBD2,TGCAGTGCTATAGACCTAGCGGGTGGGCACAATGAGCAGTTCTTC,CSAIDLAGGHNEQFF
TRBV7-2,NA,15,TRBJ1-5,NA,TGTGCCAGCAGCCAGGAATTGTTAAGCAATCAGCCCCAGCATTTT,CASSQELLSNQPQHF
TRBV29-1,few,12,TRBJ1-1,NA,TGCAGCGTCACCCGGGGAGTGGGTGAAGCTTTCTTT,CSVTRGVGEAFF
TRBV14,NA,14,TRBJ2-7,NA,TGTACCAGCAGCCACTCCGGGGGCGCGTCCGAGCAGTACTTC,CTSSHSGGASEQYF
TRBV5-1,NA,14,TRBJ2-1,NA,TGCGCCAGCAGCTGGAGGACAGAGAACAATGAGCAGTTCTTC,CASSWRTENNEQFF
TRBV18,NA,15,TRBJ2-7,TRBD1,TGTGCCAGCTCACCAGGACCGGGACAGGCCTACGAGCAGTACTTC,CASSPGPGQAYEQYF
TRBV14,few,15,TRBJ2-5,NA,TGTGCCAGCAGCTTCGGACTGTCCCAGAGGGAGACCCAGTACTTC,CASSFGLSQRETQYF
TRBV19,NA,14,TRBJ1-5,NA,TGTGCCAGTAGTATCCCGAATGGCGATCAGCCCCAGCATTTT,CASSIPNGDQPQHF
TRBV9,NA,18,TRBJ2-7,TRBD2,TGTGCCAGCAGCGTCGGAAACAAAGTGGCTCCGCGGGGGTACGAGCAGTACTTC,CASSVGNKVAPRGYEQYF
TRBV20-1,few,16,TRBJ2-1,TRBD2,TGCAGTGCCAACTACGAGCGGGGGAGCTCCTACAATGAGCAGTTCTTC,CSANYERGSSYNEQFF
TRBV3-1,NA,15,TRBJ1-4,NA,TGTGCCAGCAGCCAAGGGGGGGGAAAAAATGAAAAACTGTTTTTT,CASSQGGGKNEKLFF
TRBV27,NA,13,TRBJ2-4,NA,TGTGCCAGCAGTTCGTGGGACTCGAACATTCAGTACTTC,CASSSWDSNIQYF
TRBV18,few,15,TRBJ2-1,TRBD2,TGTGCCAGCTCGCGAGCGGGAGGTGGGATCAATGAGCAGTTCTTC,CASSRAGGGINEQFF
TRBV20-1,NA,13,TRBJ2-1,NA,TGCAGTGCTTGGTGGACCTCGTTGGGGGAGCAGTTCTTC,CSAWWTSLGEQFF
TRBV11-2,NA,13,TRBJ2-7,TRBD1,TGTGCCAGCAGACATACAGGGGACTACGAGCAGTACTTC,CASRHTGDYEQYF
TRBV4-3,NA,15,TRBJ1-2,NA,TGCGCCAGCAGCCAACTGGGGGCTCGTCAGAATGGCTACACCTTC,CASSQLGARQNGYTF
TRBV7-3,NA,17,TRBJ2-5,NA,TGTGCCAGCAGCGCAACAGGGGGGGGCAGGGTCGGAGAGACCCAGTACTTC,CASSATGGGRVGETQYF
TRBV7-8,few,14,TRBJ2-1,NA,TGTGCCAGCAGCTTAGGGGGACTCGGGCATGAGCAGTTCTTC,CASSLGGLGHEQFF
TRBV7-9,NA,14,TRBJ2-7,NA,TGTGCCTGCAGCTCTAGGACAGAAGCCTACGAGCAGTACTTC,CACSSRTEAYEQYF
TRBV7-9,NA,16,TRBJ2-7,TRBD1,TGTGTCACCGCCGAGCTAGGCCGGTCACAGGGGTACGAGCAGTACTTC,CVTAELGRSQGYEQYF
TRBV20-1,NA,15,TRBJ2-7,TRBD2,TGCAGTGCTAGGCCGTCTGGCGGGAGGAAGTACGAGCAGTACTTC,CSARPSGGRKYEQYF
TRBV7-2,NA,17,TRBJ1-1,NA,TGTGCCAGCAGCTTGGGGCCCTGGCAGGGGAGGAACACTGAAGCTTTCTTT,CASSLGPWQGRNTEAFF
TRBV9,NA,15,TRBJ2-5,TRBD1,TGTGCCAGCAGCGCGATCCTGACAGGGGGCGAGACCCAGTACTTC,CASSAILTGGETQYF
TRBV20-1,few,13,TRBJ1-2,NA,TGCAGTGCTAGAGTTCAATCAGGAGGCTACTACACCTTC,CSARVQSGGYYTF
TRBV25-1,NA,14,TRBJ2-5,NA,TGCGCCAGCAGGGCGGTGGAGGGCTACGAGACCCAGTACTTC,CASRAVEGYETQYF
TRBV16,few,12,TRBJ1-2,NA,TGTGCCAGCAGTCGGGACTTCTATGGCTACACCTTC,CASSRDFYGYTF
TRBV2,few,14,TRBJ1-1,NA,TGTGCCAGCAGTGAGGTGGGACCGAACACTGAAGCTTTCTTT,CASSEVGPNTEAFF
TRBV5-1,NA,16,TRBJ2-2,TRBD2,TGCGCCAGCAGCTTGGGTAGCGGGAGGAGGACCGGGGAGCTGTTTTTT,CASSLGSGRRTGELFF
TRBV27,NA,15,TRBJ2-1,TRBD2,TGTGCCAGCAGTTTACTAGCGGGAGTCCCTAATGAGCAGTTCTTC,CASSLLAGVPNEQFF
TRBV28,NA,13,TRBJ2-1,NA,TGTGCCAGCAGTTTAGACACGTACAATGAGCAGTGCTTC,CASSLDTYNEQCF
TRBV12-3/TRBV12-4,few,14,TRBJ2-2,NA,TGTGCCAGCAGTTTAGCGGGGGTGACCGGGGAGCTGTTTTTT,CASSLAGVTGELFF
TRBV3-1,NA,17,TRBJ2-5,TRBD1,TGTGCCAGCAGCCCTCCCGGACCGGGACAGGGGAAAGAGACCCAGTACTTC,CASSPPGPGQGKETQYF
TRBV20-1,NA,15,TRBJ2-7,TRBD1,TGCAGTGCTAGAGATTCGCAGGGGGCCAAAGACGAGCAGTACTTC,CSARDSQGAKDEQYF
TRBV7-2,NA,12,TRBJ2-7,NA,TGTGCCAGCACCGGGGTACAATACGAGCAGTACTTC,CASTGVQYEQYF
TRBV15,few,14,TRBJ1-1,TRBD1,TGTGCCACCAGCAGAGGGGACAGGGGCACTGAAGCTTTCTTT,CATSRGDRGTEAFF
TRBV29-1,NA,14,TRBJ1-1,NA,TGCAGCGTTGAGAACAGGGCGCGGGGAACTGAAGCTTTCTTT,CSVENRARGTEAFF
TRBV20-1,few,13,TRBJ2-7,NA,TGCAGTGCCAGTCCGACTCCTCTAGACGAGCAGTACTTC,CSASPTPLDEQYF
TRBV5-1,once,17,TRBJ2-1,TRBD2,TGCGCCAGCAGCCTGGGACTAGCGGGATACCTCTACAATGAGCAGTTCTTC,CASSLGLAGYLYNEQFF
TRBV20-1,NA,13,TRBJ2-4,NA,TGCAGTGCTAGGGATGGACAAACAAACATTCAGTACTTC,CSARDGQTNIQYF
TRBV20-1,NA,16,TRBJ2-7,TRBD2,TGCAGTGCCAGCCAGACTAGCGGGAGACCCTCCTACGAGCAGTACTTC,CSASQTSGRPSYEQYF
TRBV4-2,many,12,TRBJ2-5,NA,TGTGCCAGCTCGACATCTCAAGAGACCCAGTACTTC,CASSTSQETQYF
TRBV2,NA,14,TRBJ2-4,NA,TGTGCCAGCAGTATTGACAGGTCCAAAAACATTCAGTACTTC,CASSIDRSKNIQYF
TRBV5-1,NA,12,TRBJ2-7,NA,TGCGTCAGCAGCGTACAGGGAAACGAGCAGTACTTC,CVSSVQGNEQYF
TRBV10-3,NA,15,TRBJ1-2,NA,TGTGCCATCAGTGGTGGGGACGGTCCAGGTGGTGGCTGCACCTTC,CAISGGDGPGGGCTF
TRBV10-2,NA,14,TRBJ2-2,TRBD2,TGCGCCACTTGGGGGGGAGTGTACACCGGGGAGCTGTTTTTT,CATWGGVYTGELFF
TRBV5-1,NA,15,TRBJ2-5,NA,TGCGCCAGCAGCCCCCAGGACAGACGCCAAGAGACCCAGTACTTC,CASSPQDRRQETQYF
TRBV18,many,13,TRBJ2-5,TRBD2,TGTGCCAGCAGCTCCCGGGAGGGGGAGACCCAGTACTTC,CASSSREGETQYF
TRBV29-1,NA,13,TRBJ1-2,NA,TGCAGCGTGGGGGAGAGAGCATGGGATGGCTACACCTTC,CSVGERAWDGYTF